The rows below give T cell receptor beta chains drawn from one sample of a study of cytomegalovirus exposure and HLA in healthy donors. Sequenced by immunoSEQ multiplex PCR; TCRdb stores in-frame clones only, minus some. The sample has some 140,000 clones; approximately 61% are singletons. The sample was PBMCs. These receptors came from a human donor in good health. Both conserved end residues are part of each CDR3. The order of the fields is CDR3 DNA, CDR3 protein, clone size, J gene, D gene, V gene. The D gene is left open where the match is weak. Clone sizes are given selectively: once, few, many, or a class where the clone is expanded.

TGTGCCAGCAGGATACTAGCGGGAGGGGGCGCAGATACGCAGTATTTT CASRILAGGGADTQYF . TRBJ2-3 TRBD2 TRBV2
TGTGCCAGCAGCCAAGTCGGTATACGCACAGATACGCAGTATTTT CASSQVGIRTDTQYF . TRBJ2-3 . TRBV5-6
TGTGCCAGCAGCGTAGCTGAGGCGGGAGGGCCGGACACCGGGGAGCTGTTTTTT CASSVAEAGGPDTGELFF . TRBJ2-2 TRBD2 TRBV9
TGTGCCAGCAGCTTGTACTCCGCGAACACCGGGGAGCTGTTTTTT CASSLYSANTGELFF few TRBJ2-2 . TRBV5-4
TGTGCCAGCAGGCGCGGGGGGGCAAATCAGCCCCAGCATTTT CASRRGGANQPQHF . TRBJ1-5 . TRBV6-5
TGTGCCAGCAGTTTGGACATTCCAGCAGGTCAGCCCCAGCATTTT CASSLDIPAGQPQHF . TRBJ1-5 . TRBV6-5
TGTGCCAGTAGTATCAGGGGGAGCGCCTACGAGCAGTACTTC CASSIRGSAYEQYF . TRBJ2-7 TRBD1 TRBV19
TGTGCCAGCAGCTTAGTTGGCAGGGGTACAGATACGCAGTATTTT CASSLVGRGTDTQYF once TRBJ2-3 . TRBV7-8
TGTGCCAGCAGCGTCCCGGGGGACGGATCGAACACCGGGGAGCTGTTTTTT CASSVPGDGSNTGELFF . TRBJ2-2 . TRBV9
TGCGCCAGCAGTACCGGGCAGGGAGGTGAAAAACTGTTTTTT CASSTGQGGEKLFF . TRBJ1-4 . TRBV10-1
TGTGCCAGCAGCCCAGTCGGGACAGCTTACAATGAGCAGTTCTTC CASSPVGTAYNEQFF . TRBJ2-1 TRBD1 TRBV9
TGCGCCAGCAGCCCAATCTTGTCCGCGGGAGTTCCCCACGAGCAGTACTTC CASSPILSAGVPHEQYF . TRBJ2-7 TRBD2 TRBV5-1
TGCGCCAGCAGCCAAGATCCTAACAGGGGGAATCAGCCCCAGCATTTT CASSQDPNRGNQPQHF . TRBJ1-5 TRBD1 TRBV4-1
TGTGCCAGCAGCTTAGTTTACCGGGAGCAGTACTTC CASSLVYREQYF . TRBJ2-7 . TRBV11-3
TGCGCCAGCAGCCTAACAGGGTCCTATGGCTACACCTTC CASSLTGSYGYTF . TRBJ1-2 . TRBV4-3
TGCGCCAGCAGCTTGGCCTCGGGGAGATGGGCCACAGATACGCAGTATTTT CASSLASGRWATDTQYF once TRBJ2-3 . TRBV5-1
TGTGCCAGCAGTCGAACAGGGGGAGATACGCAGTATTTT CASSRTGGDTQYF . TRBJ2-3 TRBD1 TRBV27
TGTGCCAGCAGCGTAGGGACTAGCGGGAGGTTGAACACCGGGGAGCTGTTTTTT CASSVGTSGRLNTGELFF . TRBJ2-2 TRBD2 TRBV9
TGCAGCGCTGGGACAGGTGATAATGAAAAACTGTTTTTT CSAGTGDNEKLFF . TRBJ1-4 TRBD1 TRBV29-1
TGTGCCAGCAGCCAGAAACTACAGGGTGGCGGCTACACCTTC CASSQKLQGGGYTF . TRBJ1-2 . TRBV14
TGTGCCAGTAGGTACAGGGGTATGAGCTACACCTTC CASRYRGMSYTF once TRBJ1-2 TRBD1 TRBV19
TGTGCCAGCAGCCTCGGCGGGCTGCTCACCGCCTACGAGCAGTACTTC CASSLGGLLTAYEQYF . TRBJ2-7 . TRBV7-8
TGTGCCAGCAGCGTAGAAATAGCGGCGAACACCGGGGAGCTGTTTTTT CASSVEIAANTGELFF once TRBJ2-2 . TRBV9
TGTGCCAGCACTGAGGGACCGGGACAGAGTTACAATGAGCAGTTCTTC CASTEGPGQSYNEQFF . TRBJ2-1 TRBD1 TRBV27
TGTGCCAGCAGCTTCGACAGAAACTACGAGCAGTACTTC CASSFDRNYEQYF . TRBJ2-7 . TRBV7-2
TGTGCCAGCAGCGCACCACAGGGGATTCAGAACACTGAAGCTTTCTTT CASSAPQGIQNTEAFF . TRBJ1-1 TRBD1 TRBV5-6
TGCGCCAGCAGTCCCGGGACAGGGGGCGCAGATACGCAGTATTTT CASSPGTGGADTQYF few TRBJ2-3 TRBD1 TRBV10-1
TGCGCCAGCAGCTTGGTCCCGGGGATTGAGCAGTTCTTC CASSLVPGIEQFF few TRBJ2-1 . TRBV5-1